The 24 T cell receptor beta chains below all came from one sample that was sequenced in a study of beta chain features in type 1 diabetes. As every portion of the isolated RNA was reverse transcribed, the sequencing read expressed TCRB transcripts. TCRdb's table, derived via immunoSEQ multiplex PCR, lists solely in-frame clones and lacks some. The sample shows hundreds of thousands of clones, under 20% of them seen only once. The sequencing sample was made of naive CD4+ T cells from blood. These receptors originate from a young woman in good health.

This clone was seen a few times. The CDR3 DNA reads TGTGCCAGCAGTTACTCTGTCAGCTACTACGAGCAGTACTTC. It is translated as CASSYSVSYYEQYF. The chain has TRBV6-5 and TRBJ2-7, with unresolved D. The germline gives CDR1 MNHEY, CDR2 SVGAGI. The ends were cut back, 0 bases at V and 3 bases at J, with 9 bases in the middle. This CDR3 is 14 amino acids long.

As for this clone: This specimen includes other DNA sequences encoding the same CDR3. The chain employs TRBV15 and TRBJ2-6; D perhaps matches TRBD1 (5 bases). Trimming cost V 0 bases and J 4 bases, with 10 bases left between them. The germline gives CDR1 LNHNV, CDR2 YYDKDF (reference sequence). The CDR3 totals 16 residues. The CDR3 protein is CATSRDYTGGANVLTF. The CDR3 coding sequence is TGTGCCACCAGCAGAGATTACACAGGCGGGGCCAACGTCCTGACTTTC. Variable domain in full (rest from reference TRBV15 and TRBJ2-6): DAMVIQNPRYQVTQFGKPVTLSCSQTLNHNVMYWYQQKSSQAPKLLFHYYDKDFNNEADTPDNFQSRRPNTSFCFLDIRSPGLGDTAMYLCATSRDYTGGANVLTFGAGSRLTVL.

The chain carries TRBV6-6 and TRBJ1-1, with D perhaps TRBD1 (5 bases). The CDR3 covers 15 residues. V lost 6 bases, J lost 1 base, and 15 bases lay in between. Germline V gene data show CDR1 as MNHNY and CDR2 as SVGAGI (reference sequence). This chain's CDR3 is CASSPFPGPNTEAFF. In DNA form, the CDR3 reads TGTGCCAGCAGCCCTTTTCCGGGACCGAACACTGAAGCTTTCTTT.

V usage is TRBV5-6 and J usage is TRBJ2-5; 11 positions match TRBD2. This CDR3 contains 16 residues. Trimming took 2 bases from V and 4 from J; bases not matched to a gene: 7. Germline loops: CDR1 SGHDT, CDR2 YYEEEE. Here the CDR3 reads CASSFYSGRVSETQYF. The CDR3 DNA reads TGTGCCAGCAGCTTCTATAGCGGGAGGGTTTCAGAGACCCAGTACTTC.

This clone was seen only a few times. The chain recombines TRBV5-4 with TRBJ2-1; D may be TRBD2 (6 bases). Germline CDR1 is SGHNT and CDR2 is YYREEE (reference sequence). V lost 0 bases and J 3 bases, leaving 7 bases between the germline ends. The CDR3 contains 14 residues. The CDR3 DNA reads TGTGCCAGCAGCTTGGTGGGACTCTACAATGAGCAGTTCTTC. As protein: CASSLVGLYNEQFF. The full variable domain, in which reference TRBV5-4 and TRBJ2-1 provide the parts outside the CDR3, is ETGVTQSPTHLIKTRGQQVTLRCSSQSGHNTVSWYQQALGQGPQFIFQYYREEENGRGNFPPRFSGLQFPNYSSELNVNALELDDSALYLCASSLVGLYNEQFFGPGTRLTVL.

This clone appeared a few times. The chain recombines TRBV6-5 with TRBJ2-7; either TRBD1 or TRBD2 may fit D (5 bases each). There are 15 residues in the CDR3. Germline CDR1 is MNHEY and CDR2 is SVGAGI. Trimming took off 6 bases at V and 4 bases at J, with 19 bases between the two ends. The CDR3 DNA reads as TGTGCCAGCAGCCGTTACGGGACGGTGAGTTACGAGCAGTACTTC. Residues: CASSRYGTVSYEQYF.

This sequence joins TRBV29-1 and TRBJ2-5, with TRBD1 identical over 10 bases. Germline CDR1 and CDR2: SQVTM and ANQGSEA. The J segment lost 5 bases and the V segment lost 6 bases, leaving 12 bases of the junction unmatched. CDR3 length: 15 amino acids. CDR3 protein: CSVDDRGRAGETQYF. The CDR3 DNA reads TGCAGCGTAGACGACAGGGGGCGAGCAGGGGAGACCCAGTACTTC.

This clone was counted between two and nine times. V gene TRBV14 combines with J gene TRBJ1-4; D unresolved. CDR3 size: 16 residues. V shed 2 bases and J shed 5 bases, with 15 bases lying between them. Germline CDR1 reads SGHDN; CDR2 reads FVKESK. The CDR3 sequence is CASSQWSPGINEKLFF. The CDR3 DNA reads TGTGCCAGCAGCCAATGGAGTCCGGGCATCAATGAAAAACTGTTTTTT. Together with reference TRBV14 and TRBJ1-4, the CDR3 gives the full variable domain: EAGVTQFPSHSVIEKGQTVTLRCDPISGHDNLYWYRRVMGKEIKFLLHFVKESKQDESGMPNNRFLAERTGGTYSTLKVQPAELEDSGVYFCASSQWSPGINEKLFFGSGTQLSVL.

This clone was detected only a few times. The chain joins TRBV11-2 to TRBJ2-1; the match to TRBD2 covers 12 bases. Germline V CDR1 and CDR2: SGHAT, FQNNGV. The CDR3 consists of 16 residues. The V gene end was trimmed by 4 bases and the J gene end by 7 bases; junction bases not matched to a gene: 8. CDR3 amino acids: CASSSSLAGGGNEQFF. The CDR3, as DNA: TGTGCCAGCAGCTCATCACTAGCGGGAGGCGGAAATGAGCAGTTCTTC.

A few counts support this clone. The chain uses TRBV18 and TRBJ2-5; unclear D gene. The J call may be in error: the DNA end matches TRBJ2-7 better. CDR1 KGHSH and CDR2 LQKENI come from the germline V gene. The CDR3 has 14 residues. Written as DNA, the CDR3 is TGTGCCAGCTCACCAAGGCAAGCCTCCTACGAGCAGTACTTC. As protein: CASSPRQASYEQYF.

This clone was detected only a few times. This chain connects TRBV27 to TRBJ2-1; TRBD2 is a possible D gene (5 bases). This CDR3 region has 14 residues. Germline V CDR1 and CDR2: MNHEY, SMNVEV (reference sequence). V lost 5 bases to trimming and J lost 6 bases, with 14 bases between them. As DNA, the CDR3 is TGTGCCAGCAGTCTCTACCAGGACTCCAATGAGCAGTTCTTC. It translates to CASSLYQDSNEQFF.

V is TRBV7-8 and J is TRBJ2-5, with TRBD2 matching over 11 bases. Germline trimming cut 5 bases from V and 5 bases from J; bases unmatched to any gene: 4. The CDR3 is 14 residues long. Germline-derived CDR1 and CDR2 are SGHVS and FQNEAQ. CDR3 sequence (DNA): TGTGCCAGCAGCCCCCGACTAGCGGGGGAGACCCAGTACTTC. Translation: CASSPRLAGETQYF.

This clone occurred a few times. The rearrangement joins TRBV10-3 to TRBJ2-5, with TRBD2 matching over 7 bases. Trimming removed 6 bases from V and 2 bases from J; junction bases left unmatched: 0. Looked up from germline, CDR1 is ENHRY and CDR2 is SYGVKD. This CDR3 is 12 amino acids long. CDR3 nucleotide sequence: TGTGCCATCAGGGGAGGGCAAGAGACCCAGTACTTC. Amino acid sequence: CAIRGGQETQYF.

The rearrangement links TRBV18 to TRBJ1-3, with D unclear. Germline CDR1 reads KGHSH; CDR2 reads LQKENI. The CDR3 length is 13 residues. Trimming stripped 3 bases from V and 4 bases from J, with 7 bases between. CDR3 sequence: CASSPGYGNTIYF. The CDR3 nucleotides are TGTGCCAGCTCACCCGGATACGGAAACACCATATATTTT. Drawing the rest from reference TRBV18 and TRBJ1-3, the complete variable domain is NAGVMQNPRHLVRRRGQEARLRCSPMKGHSHVYWYRQLPEEGLKFMVYLQKENIIDESGMPKERFSAEFPKEGPSILRIQQVVRGDSAAYFCASSPGYGNTIYFGEGSWLTVV.

Only a few counts were recorded for this clone. The CDR3: CASSQRVAGGKADTQYF. DNA of the CDR3: TGTGCCAGCAGCCAAAGGGTAGCGGGAGGAAAAGCAGATACGCAGTATTTT. The chain uses TRBV7-9 and TRBJ2-3; TRBD2 agrees at 10 bases. This CDR3 is built from 17 residues. Germline V gives CDR1 SEHNR, CDR2 FQNEAQ (reference sequence). V was clipped by 5 bases and J by 4 bases; unmatched bases: 12.

This clone was observed a handful of times. The rearrangement joins TRBV5-4 to TRBJ2-1, with 10 positions matching TRBD2. CDR1 and CDR2 (germline): SGHNT, YYREEE (reference sequence). The CDR3 totals 16 residues. V was pared by 0 bases and J by 10 bases, with 10 bases of the junction left unmatched. The chain's CDR3 is CASSLASGRAREEQFF. As DNA, the CDR3 is TGTGCCAGCAGCTTGGCAAGCGGGAGGGCTCGTGAAGAGCAGTTCTTC.

V usage is TRBV5-6 and J usage is TRBJ1-3, with D tentatively TRBD1 (6 bases). V gave up 2 bases and J gave up 1 base, with 7 bases separating them. Germline assignment: CDR1 SGHDT and CDR2 YYEEEE. This CDR3 has 14 amino acids. CDR3 sequence (DNA): TGTGCCAGCAGCTTCACAGGGTCTGGAAACACCATATATTTT. Protein: CASSFTGSGNTIYF.

This clone was picked up a small number of times. The V call is TRBV19, the J call TRBJ2-7, with 11 nucleotides matching TRBD2. The CDR3 consists of 14 residues. V lost 4 bases and J lost 4; bases outside the gene matches: 3. Germline lookup yields CDR1 LNHDA and CDR2 SQIVND (reference sequence). The CDR3 DNA reads TGTGCCAGTAGTAAGACTAGCGGGACATACGAGCAGTACTTC. This encodes CASSKTSGTYEQYF.

The V call is TRBV7-8, the J call TRBJ2-1; D may be TRBD2 (6 bases). The V end lost 0 bases, the J end lost 5 bases, and 17 bases lay between the germline ends. CDR3 length: 17 amino acids. CDR1 and CDR2 from the germline V gene are SGHVS and FQNEAQ. CDR3 DNA sequence: TGTGCCAGCAGCTTAGCGCGTTTTCTGGGGGGACACAATGAGCAGTTCTTC. Encoded protein: CASSLARFLGGHNEQFF. Combining the CDR3 with reference TRBV7-8 and TRBJ2-1 gives the whole variable domain GAGVSQSPRYKVAKRGQDVALRCDPISGHVSLFWYQQALGQGPEFLTYFQNEAQLDKSGLPSDRFFAERPEGSVSTLKIQRTQQEDSAVYLCASSLARFLGGHNEQFFGPGTRLTVL.

V and J are TRBV7-2 and TRBJ1-2; D possibly corresponds to TRBD1 (5 bases). Trimming took 1 base from V and 2 from J, leaving 8 bases between them. Germline V CDR1 and CDR2: SGHTA, FQGNSA. The CDR3 extends over 14 amino acids. The CDR3 nucleotides read TGTGCCAGCAGCTTAGTCGGGGGAAACTATGGCTACACCTTC. Translated: CASSLVGGNYGYTF.

This rearrangement joins TRBV7-9 to TRBJ2-1; 15 bases agree with TRBD2. CDR1 is SEHNR and CDR2 is FQNEAQ in the germline V gene (reference sequence). V lost 7 bases and J lost 15; bases outside the gene matches: 10. The CDR3 contains 14 residues. This chain's CDR3 is CASIHSGLAGGVFF. CDR3 nucleotide sequence: TGTGCCAGCATCCACTCGGGACTAGCGGGAGGTGTGTTCTTC. The full variable domain, in which reference TRBV7-9 and TRBJ2-1 provide the parts outside the CDR3, is DTGVSQNPRHKITKRGQNVTFRCDPISEHNRLYWYRQTLGQGPEFLTYFQNEAQLEKSRLLSDRFSAERPKGSFSTLEIQRTEQGDSAMYLCASIHSGLAGGVFFGPGTRLTVL.

Comments on this clone: This same CDR3 is encoded by further DNA sequences in the sample. The V call is TRBV9, the J call TRBJ2-3, with D hard to call. Germline CDR1 reads SGDLS; CDR2 reads YYNGEE. The CDR3 is made up of 13 amino acids. The ends were cut back, 3 bases at V and 0 bases at J, with 5 bases in the middle. Here the CDR3 DNA reads TGTGCCAGCAGCGCGATAAGCACAGATACGCAGTATTTT. Its protein product is CASSAISTDTQYF.

CDR3 sequence reads: CASSQAAGGGSYEQYF. The CDR3 region has the DNA TGTGCCAGCAGCCAAGCCGCTGGGGGGGGCTCCTACGAGCAGTACTTC. The chain carries TRBV4-2 and TRBJ2-7, with 7 bases that match TRBD2. Germline V gene lookup returns CDR1 LGHNA and CDR2 YNFKEQ. The V segment lost 1 base and the J segment 0 bases; nucleotides outside the gene matches: 6. There are 16 residues in the CDR3.

This clone came up a few times. The chain is built from TRBV7-2 and TRBJ2-7; weak D call: TRBD1 (6 bases). The V end lost 6 bases, the J end lost 6 bases, and 15 bases lay between the germline ends. Germline V gene sequence: CDR1 SGHTA, CDR2 FQGNSA. The CDR3 is made up of 13 amino acids. CDR3 in DNA: TGTGCCAGCAGATGGTCGACAGGCGGCGAGCAGTACTTC. Residues: CASRWSTGGEQYF.